The clone carrying this T cell receptor (beta chain) was recorded many times. The sample belongs to a study of human T cells and chemical hapten exposure. The V gene lost 1 base and the J gene lost 0 bases, with 10 bases spanning the gap. There are 16 residues in the CDR3. Germline V gene data show CDR1 as KGHDR and CDR2 as SFDVKD. Time point here: patch test 2, 6 weeks after DPC sensitization. Sample treatment: therapeutic diphenylcyclopropenone sensitization with weekly scalp DPC. Via MiXCR, TCRdb re-called the RACE reads, giving one row per CDR3 protein. The table includes about 78,000 distinct CDR3 sequences, 8.5% to 9% detected once.

This specimen was whole blood, taken in connection with sensitization to the hapten diphenylcyclopropenone (DPC). V and J are TRBV24-1 and TRBJ2-3, with TRBD2 as a possible D gene (6 bases). This clonotype was obtained from a woman aged 50 to 60 with alopecia areata. Some clones in this sample may be carry-over from other donors' samples. Here the CDR3 DNA reads TGTGCCACCAGTGATTTTGAGGGGAGGAGCACAGATACGCAGTATTTT. It translates to CATSDFEGRSTDTQYF.